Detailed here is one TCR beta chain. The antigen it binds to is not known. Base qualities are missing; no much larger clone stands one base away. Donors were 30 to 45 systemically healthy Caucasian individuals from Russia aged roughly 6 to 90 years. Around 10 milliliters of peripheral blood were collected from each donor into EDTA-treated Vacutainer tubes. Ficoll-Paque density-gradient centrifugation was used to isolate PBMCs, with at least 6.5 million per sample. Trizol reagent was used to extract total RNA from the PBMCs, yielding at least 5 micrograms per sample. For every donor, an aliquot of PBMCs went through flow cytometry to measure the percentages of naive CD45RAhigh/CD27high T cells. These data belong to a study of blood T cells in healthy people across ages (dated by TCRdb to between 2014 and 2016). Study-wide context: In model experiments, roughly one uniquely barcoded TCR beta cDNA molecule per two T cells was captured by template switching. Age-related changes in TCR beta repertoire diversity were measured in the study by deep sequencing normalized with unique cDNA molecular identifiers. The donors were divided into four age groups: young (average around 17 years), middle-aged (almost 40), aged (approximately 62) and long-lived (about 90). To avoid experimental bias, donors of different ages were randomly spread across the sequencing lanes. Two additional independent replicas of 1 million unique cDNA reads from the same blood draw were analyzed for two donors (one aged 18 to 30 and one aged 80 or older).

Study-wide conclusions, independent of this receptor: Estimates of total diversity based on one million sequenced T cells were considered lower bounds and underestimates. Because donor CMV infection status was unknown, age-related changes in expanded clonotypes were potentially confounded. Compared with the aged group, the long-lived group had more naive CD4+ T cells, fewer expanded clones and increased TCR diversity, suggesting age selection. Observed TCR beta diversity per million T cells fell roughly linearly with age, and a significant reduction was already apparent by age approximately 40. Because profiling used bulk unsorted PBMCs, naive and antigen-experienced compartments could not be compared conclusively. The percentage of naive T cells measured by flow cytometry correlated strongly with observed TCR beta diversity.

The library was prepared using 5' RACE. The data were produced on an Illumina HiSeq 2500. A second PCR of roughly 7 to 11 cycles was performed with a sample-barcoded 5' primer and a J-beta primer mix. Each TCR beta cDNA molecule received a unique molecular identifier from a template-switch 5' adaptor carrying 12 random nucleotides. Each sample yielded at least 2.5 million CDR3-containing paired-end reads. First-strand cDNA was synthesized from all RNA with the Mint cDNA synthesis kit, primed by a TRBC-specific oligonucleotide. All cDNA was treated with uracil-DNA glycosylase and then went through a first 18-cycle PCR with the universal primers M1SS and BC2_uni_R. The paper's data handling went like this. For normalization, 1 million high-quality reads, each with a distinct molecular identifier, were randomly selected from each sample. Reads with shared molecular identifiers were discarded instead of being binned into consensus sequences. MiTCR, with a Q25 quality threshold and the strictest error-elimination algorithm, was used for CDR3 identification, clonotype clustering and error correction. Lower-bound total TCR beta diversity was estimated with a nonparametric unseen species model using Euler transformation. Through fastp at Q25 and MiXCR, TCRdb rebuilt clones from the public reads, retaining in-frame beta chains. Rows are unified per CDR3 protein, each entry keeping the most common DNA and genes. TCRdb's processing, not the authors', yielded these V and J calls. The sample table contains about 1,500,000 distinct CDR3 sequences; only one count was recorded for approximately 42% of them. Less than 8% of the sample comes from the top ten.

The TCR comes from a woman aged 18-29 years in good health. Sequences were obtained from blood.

Here is the DNA: TGCAGTGCGAAAGCGGAATTCCAAGAGACCCAGTACTTC. The encoded protein is CSAKAEFQETQYF. The chain is made from TRBV20-1 and TRBJ2-5; a weak D assignment points to TRBD2 (5 bases agree). From the germline V gene (reference sequence), CDR1 is DFQATT and CDR2 is SNEGSKA. V drops 6 bases and J drops 1 base, leaving 12 bases in between. Measured from the cysteine to the phenylalanine, the CDR3 is 13 residues long. Of all the DNA, just the CDR3 is kept, 39 bases in frame from base 1.